The clone carrying this T cell receptor beta chain has more than one count but fewer than ten. Antigen: not known. The record originates from a study of regulatory T cells in long-lasting Graves disease. Building of the TCR beta libraries involved iRepertoire HTBI primers and Arm-PCR of CDR3 regions. TCRdb re-called the multiplex PCR reads through MiXCR, storing one row per CDR3 protein. Of 500,000 to 700,000 distinct CDR3 sequences in the sample, about 32% were seen once. Study results and caveats: Persistent Graves' disease cases displayed lower TCR diversity than newly diagnosed ones. A greater number of public clonotypes (approximately 2,500) was shared by persistent patients than by new patients (around 1,000).

V was trimmed by 4 bases and J by 0 bases, leaving 9 bases between them. The germline V gene has CDR1 GTSNPN and CDR2 SVGIG (reference sequence). The CDR3 loop spans 13 amino acids. Time point reported: persistent/refractory GD, antithyroid drugs over 5 years with positive TRAb. TCR sequences were obtained from RNA taken from PBMCs. Material: peripheral blood mononuclear cells (PBMCs), obtained when the disease was refractory, from a patient treated with antithyroid drugs. The rearrangement uses TRBV30 and TRBJ1-1; D gene uncertain. The clonotype comes from a female donor with Graves disease. DNA of the CDR3: TGTGCCTGGAACCGGGCTATGAACACTGAAGCTTTCTTT. It specifies CAWNRAMNTEAFF.